Listed below are T cell receptor beta chains from one sample, sequenced in a study of blood T cells in healthy people across ages. TCRdb processed the 5' RACE reads anew with MiXCR; each CDR3 protein has one entry. The table includes more than 1,400,000 distinct CDR3 sequences, 40% to 50% detected once. Specimen: blood. Receptors originate from a woman aged 18-35 years in good health. Each CDR3 is given with its conserved first and last residue. The D gene is left open where the match is weak. Some rows have no size entry. The others give once, few or many, or a class for an expanded clone.

J | V | D | size | DNA | CDR3
TRBJ1-6 | TRBV28 | TRBD1 | - | TGTGCCAGCAGCGGATCCGGCGGGACAGTGAATTCACCCCTCCACTTT | CASSGSGGTVNSPLHF
TRBJ2-7 | TRBV11-3 | - | - | TGTGCCAGCAGCGTAGTTGGAAGCGCCGAGCAGTACTTC | CASSVVGSAEQYF
TRBJ2-7 | TRBV19 | - | once | TGTGCCAGTAGTATCGGCGGGGGCATATACGAGCAGTACTTC | CASSIGGGIYEQYF
TRBJ2-3 | TRBV6-2/TRBV6-3 | - | - | TGTGCCAGCAGTTACCGAGATAGGGATACGCAGTATTTT | CASSYRDRDTQYF
TRBJ1-2 | TRBV6-1 | TRBD1 | - | TGTGCCAGCATAGAACGGATAGGGGGCCAGAACTATGGCTACACCTTC | CASIERIGGQNYGYTF
TRBJ2-1 | TRBV6-1 | - | - | TGTGCCAGCAAAAAGATCTACAATGAGCAGTTCTTC | CASKKIYNEQFF
TRBJ2-7 | TRBV12-3/TRBV12-4 | TRBD2 | - | TGTACCAGCAGCCTCTTGGGACTAGCGGGAAACGCGTACGAGCAGTACTTC | CTSSLLGLAGNAYEQYF
TRBJ2-7 | TRBV5-1 | TRBD2 | - | TGCGCCAGCAGCTTCAGCGGGGGCCGAAGCTCCTACAATGAGCAGTACTTC | CASSFSGGRSSYNEQYF
TRBJ2-3 | TRBV2 | TRBD2 | few | TGTGCCAGCAGGGGGGGGCTTCTAGCGGGAGTACGTACGCAGTATTTT | CASRGGLLAGVRTQYF
TRBJ2-5 | TRBV30 | TRBD1 | - | TGTGCCTGGGGAGTCTGGACAGGGATATGGGAGACCCAGTACTTC | CAWGVWTGIWETQYF
TRBJ2-7 | TRBV5-1 | - | - | TGCGCCAGCAGCTTCTTGGAAAATGGGGAGCAGTACTTC | CASSFLENGEQYF
TRBJ2-1 | TRBV24-1 | - | few | TGTGCCACCAGTGATTTGATCCACGGTGAGCAGTTCTTC | CATSDLIHGEQFF
TRBJ2-1 | TRBV10-3 | TRBD1 | few | TGTGCCATCAGTGAGCCCGGGACAGGGAGCAATGAGCAGTTCTTC | CAISEPGTGSNEQFF
TRBJ2-1 | TRBV12-3/TRBV12-4 | - | few | TGTGCCAGCAGTTTGGAGTGGGTGCAGTTCTTC | CASSLEWVQFF
TRBJ2-5 | TRBV28 | TRBD2 | few | TGTGCCAGCAGTTCCCCTGCGAGCGGGGCAGAGACCCAGTACTTC | CASSSPASGAETQYF
TRBJ1-1 | TRBV7-2 | TRBD1 | - | TGTGCCAGCAGCTCCCGTACTACAGGGGGCACTGAAGCTTTCTTT | CASSSRTTGGTEAFF
TRBJ2-3 | TRBV12-3/TRBV12-4 | - | many | TGTGCCAGCAGGGGGGAAGATACGCAGTATTTT | CASRGEDTQYF
TRBJ2-4 | TRBV20-1 | TRBD2 | - | TGCAGTGCTAGAGATCCCCTCCTAGCGGGAGCTGGGAACATTCAGTACTTC | CSARDPLLAGAGNIQYF
TRBJ2-7 | TRBV3-1 | - | - | TGTGCCAGCAGCCAAACCTACGTAGGCCACGAGCAGTACTTC | CASSQTYVGHEQYF
TRBJ2-1 | TRBV29-1 | - | few | TGCAGCGTTTGGGCTATCGGCAATGAGCAGTTCTTC | CSVWAIGNEQFF
TRBJ1-1 | TRBV3-1 | TRBD1 | - | TGTGCCAGCAGCCAAAGGACAGGGGGCTGGAACACTGAAGCTTTCTTT | CASSQRTGGWNTEAFF
TRBJ2-7 | TRBV4-1 | - | few | TGCGCCAGCAGCCAAGGAGTCTGGGGCGACTCGGGCGAGCAGTACTTC | CASSQGVWGDSGEQYF
TRBJ2-1 | TRBV20-1 | - | - | TGCAGTGCTAGGTTTGCGGGCGGCTCCTACAATGAGCAGTTCTTC | CSARFAGGSYNEQFF
TRBJ2-7 | TRBV6-1 | - | - | TGTGCCAGCAGTGGGGGACTGTTCTACGAGCAGTACTTC | CASSGGLFYEQYF
TRBJ1-2 | TRBV12-3/TRBV12-4 | - | few | TGTGCCAGCAGTTTGGGGGACTCTCGAATGGGAGGCTACACCTTC | CASSLGDSRMGGYTF
TRBJ2-5 | TRBV7-2 | TRBD2 | few | TGTGCCAGCAGCCAGACTAGCGGGAATATGGAGACCCAGTACTTC | CASSQTSGNMETQYF
TRBJ2-7 | TRBV5-5 | - | - | TGTGCCAGCAGTCGTGAGGGGGTAAGCGAGCAGTACTTC | CASSREGVSEQYF
TRBJ2-5 | TRBV10-2 | TRBD1 | - | TGCGCCAGCAGTGACCGACAGGGGGTCAATGAGCAGTACTTC | CASSDRQGVNEQYF
TRBJ2-7 | TRBV20-1 | TRBD2 | few | TGCAGTGCTAGAGATACGGGACTAGGTTACTACGAGCAGTACTTC | CSARDTGLGYYEQYF
TRBJ1-2 | TRBV6-5 | TRBD1 | - | TGTGCCAGCAGTCAGGGGGTCAAGGATGGCTACACCTTC | CASSQGVKDGYTF
TRBJ1-2 | TRBV29-1 | - | many | TGCAGCGTTGAAGGACAGTTTTCCCCGGATGGCTACACCTTC | CSVEGQFSPDGYTF
TRBJ2-2 | TRBV5-1 | TRBD1 | - | TGCGCCAGCAACCCGGGACAGGGGGTCGGGGAGCTGTTTTTT | CASNPGQGVGELFF
TRBJ2-6 | TRBV9 | - | few | TGTGCCAGCAGCGTAGAGGGGGTCAACGTCCTGACTTTC | CASSVEGVNVLTF
TRBJ2-7 | TRBV11-2 | TRBD2 | - | TGTGCCAGCAGCGCCCCCGGGGGGGCCAGGGAGCAGTACTTC | CASSAPGGAREQYF
TRBJ1-5 | TRBV6-4 | - | - | TGTGCCAGCAGTGAACCGGGGGGCGGACAGCCCCAGCATTTT | CASSEPGGGQPQHF
TRBJ2-7 | TRBV12-3/TRBV12-4 | TRBD1 | - | TGTGCCAGCAGTTTATTGGGACAGCCCTACGAGCAGTACTTC | CASSLLGQPYEQYF
TRBJ2-1 | TRBV4-1 | - | few | TGCGCCAGCAGCCAAGGTTGGTCTTACAATGAGCAGTTCTTC | CASSQGWSYNEQFF
TRBJ2-1 | TRBV28 | - | - | TGTGCCAGCAGTTTACGGGGGACAGCGGGGAGTGAGCAGTTCTTC | CASSLRGTAGSEQFF
TRBJ1-1 | TRBV27 | - | few | TGTGCCAGCAGTTTATCGGGCTCAACCACTGAAGCTTTCTTT | CASSLSGSTTEAFF
TRBJ1-1 | TRBV10-3 | - | - | TGTGCCATCGTGGAGTCTTCGAACACTGAAGCTTTCTTT | CAIVESSNTEAFF
TRBJ2-7 | TRBV2 | TRBD1 | once | TGTGCCAGCAGTGATGACAGGGATAGTGACGAGCAGTACTTC | CASSDDRDSDEQYF
TRBJ2-1 | TRBV20-1 | - | - | TGCAGTGCATCAAGGGGGGAGGCCGGTGAGCAGTTCTTC | CSASRGEAGEQFF
TRBJ1-6 | TRBV4-1 | - | few | TGCGCCAGCAGCCAAGAGGTACATTCACCCCTCCACTTT | CASSQEVHSPLHF
TRBJ1-6 | TRBV3-1 | TRBD1 | many | TGTGCCAGCAGCCCCGGACAGGGGGATTCACCCCTCCACTTT | CASSPGQGDSPLHF
TRBJ2-7 | TRBV29-1 | TRBD2 | many | TGCAGCGTTGTCCTAGCGGATTACGAGCAGTACTTC | CSVVLADYEQYF
TRBJ1-2 | TRBV15 | - | few | TGTGCCACCAGCACAGGATTAACCTACACCTTC | CATSTGLTYTF
TRBJ1-1 | TRBV5-1 | TRBD1 | few | TGCGCCAGCAGCCTGACAGGGGGCATCGTGAACACTGAAGCTTTCTTT | CASSLTGGIVNTEAFF
TRBJ2-5 | TRBV7-9 | TRBD1 | - | TGTGCCAGCAGCCTCAATACAGGGGGCCGGGAGACCCAGTACTTC | CASSLNTGGRETQYF
TRBJ2-5 | TRBV20-1 | TRBD1 | few | TGCAGTGCCCCGGACAGGGTCGAGACCCAGTACTTC | CSAPDRVETQYF
TRBJ2-3 | TRBV28 | - | - | TGTGCCAGCCAGGGCAGGGGAGCAGATACGCAGTATTTT | CASQGRGADTQYF